This entry describes one T cell receptor beta chain. The germline V gene encodes CDR1 MDHEN and CDR2 SYDVKM. CDR3 length: 14 residues. The trim removed 4 bases at V and 4 bases at J, leaving 2 bases unmatched. Profiling relied on immunoSEQ multiplex PCR, and the TCRdb table lists in-frame clones only, not all of them. The sample carries about 190,000 clones, about 90% recorded once. The data were taken from a study of control samples from healthy donors and cancer patients. Sequences were obtained from blood. This clonotype originated in a man aged 25 to 40 in good health. The chain carries TRBV28 and TRBJ2-3; 10 positions match TRBD2. The CDR3 region is CASSSGTSADTQYF. The CDR3 DNA is TGTGCCAGCAGTTCCGGGACTAGCGCAGATACGCAGTATTTT.